These 3 T cell receptor beta chains were sequenced from one sample in a study of blood T cell repertoires in COVID-19 (dated by TCRdb to the early 2020s). Receptor libraries were prepared by the immunoSEQ multiplex PCR assay. Imported from immuneACCESS, the table was reduced by TCRdb to in-frame sequences with V and J called. These copies leave out some clones; in studies compared against another copy, an unresolved V gene accounts for under half, and the cause of the remainder is not known. This sample holds 200,000 or so clones; around 86% were observed only once. Over 3% of the sample belongs to the ten largest clones. Sample: PBMCs or T cells enriched from blood (not recorded which). These receptors were obtained from a woman aged 40 to 49 with acute COVID-19.

The chain has TRBV24-1 and TRBJ1-2; maybe TRBD1 (6 bases). V lost 6 bases, J lost 8 bases, and 15 bases lay in between. CDR1 and CDR2 from the germline V gene are KGHDR and SFDVKD. The CDR3 sequence is 13 residues long. The CDR3 coding sequence is TGTGCCACCAGTCAACAGGGCTTAAGGGGCTACACCTTC. Its protein is CATSQQGLRGYTF.

The chain couples TRBV18 to TRBJ1-1, with 7 positions matching TRBD1. CDR1 and CDR2 from the germline V gene are KGHSH and LQKENI. The V and J ends lost 4 bases and 4 bases, in that order; junction bases with no gene match: 6. There are 14 residues in the CDR3. CDR3 residues: CASSLTGVGTEAFF. CDR3 DNA sequence: TGTGCCAGCTCACTTACAGGGGTCGGCACTGAAGCTTTCTTT.

This rearrangement joins TRBV5-5 to TRBJ1-5; 9 positions agree with TRBD1. CDR3 length equals 15 residues. Per germline, CDR1 SGHKS and CDR2 YYEKEE (reference sequence). Trimming took 4 bases from V and 4 from J; bases not matched to a gene: 6. DNA for the CDR3: TGTGCCAGCAGCGCGGAGGGACAGGGAAATCAGCCCCAGCATTTT. It encodes CASSAEGQGNQPQHF.